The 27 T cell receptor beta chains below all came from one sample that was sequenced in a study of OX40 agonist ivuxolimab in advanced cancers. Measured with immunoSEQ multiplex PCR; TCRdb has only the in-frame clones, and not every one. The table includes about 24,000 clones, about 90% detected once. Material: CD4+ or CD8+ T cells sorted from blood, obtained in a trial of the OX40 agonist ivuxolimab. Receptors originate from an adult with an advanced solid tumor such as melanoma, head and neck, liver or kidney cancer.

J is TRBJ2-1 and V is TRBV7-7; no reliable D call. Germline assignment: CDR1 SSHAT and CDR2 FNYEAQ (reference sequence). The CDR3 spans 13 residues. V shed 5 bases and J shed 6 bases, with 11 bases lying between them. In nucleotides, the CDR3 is TGTGCCAGCAGCCTAGACTGGCTCAATGAGCAGTTCTTC. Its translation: CASSLDWLNEQFF.

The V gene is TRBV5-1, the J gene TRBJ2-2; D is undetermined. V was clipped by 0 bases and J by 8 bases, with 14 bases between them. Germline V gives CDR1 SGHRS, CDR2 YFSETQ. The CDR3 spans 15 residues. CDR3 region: CASSLATPVRGELFF. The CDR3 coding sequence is TGCGCCAGCAGCTTGGCTACTCCGGTTAGGGGGGAGCTGTTTTTT. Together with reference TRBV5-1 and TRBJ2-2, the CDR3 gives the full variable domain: KAGVTQTPRYLIKTRGQQVTLSCSPISGHRSVSWYQQTPGQGLQFLFEYFSETQRNKGNFPGRFSGRQFSNSRSEMNVSTLELGDSALYLCASSLATPVRGELFFGEGSRLTVL.

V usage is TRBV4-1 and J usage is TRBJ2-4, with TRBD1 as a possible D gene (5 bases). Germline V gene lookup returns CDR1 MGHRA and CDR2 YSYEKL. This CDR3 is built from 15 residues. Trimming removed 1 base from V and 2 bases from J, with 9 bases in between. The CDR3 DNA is TGCGCCAGCAGCCAAGGGCAGGGAACCAAAAACATTCAGTACTTC. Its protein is CASSQGQGTKNIQYF.

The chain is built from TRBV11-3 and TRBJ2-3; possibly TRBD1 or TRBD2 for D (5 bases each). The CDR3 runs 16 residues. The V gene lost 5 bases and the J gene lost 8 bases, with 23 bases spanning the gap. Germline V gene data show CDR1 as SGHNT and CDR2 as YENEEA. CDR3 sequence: CASSDGQGWREGTQYF. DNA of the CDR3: TGTGCCAGCAGCGATGGACAAGGTTGGCGAGAGGGTACGCAGTATTTT.

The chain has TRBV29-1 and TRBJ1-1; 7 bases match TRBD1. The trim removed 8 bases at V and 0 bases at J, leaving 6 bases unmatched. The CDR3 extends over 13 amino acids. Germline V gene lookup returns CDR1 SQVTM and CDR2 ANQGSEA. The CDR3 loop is CSIRGQMNTEAFF. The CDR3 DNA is TGCAGCATCCGGGGACAGATGAACACTGAAGCTTTCTTT.

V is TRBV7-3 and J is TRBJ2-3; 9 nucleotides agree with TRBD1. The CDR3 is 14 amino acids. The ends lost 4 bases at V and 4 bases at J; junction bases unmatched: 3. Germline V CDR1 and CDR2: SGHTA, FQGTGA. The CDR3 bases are TGTGCCAGCAGCTCGGACAGGGGTGCAGATACGCAGTATTTT. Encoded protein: CASSSDRGADTQYF.

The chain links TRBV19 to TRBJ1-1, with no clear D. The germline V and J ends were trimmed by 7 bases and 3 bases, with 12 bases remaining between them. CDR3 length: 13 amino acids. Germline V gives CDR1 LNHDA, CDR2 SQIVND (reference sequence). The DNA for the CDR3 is TGTGCCAGTAATCCTGACACTTACACTGAAGCTTTCTTT. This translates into CASNPDTYTEAFF.

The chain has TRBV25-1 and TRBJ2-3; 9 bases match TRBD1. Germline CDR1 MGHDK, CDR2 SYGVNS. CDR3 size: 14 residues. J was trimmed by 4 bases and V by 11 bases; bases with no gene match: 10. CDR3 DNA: TGTGCCGTAACGAGAGGGACAGGGTCAGATACGCAGTATTTT. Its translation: CAVTRGTGSDTQYF.

This chain's CDR3 is CASSVSWTGYNEQFF. CDR3 in DNA: TGTGCCAGCAGCGTATCTTGGACAGGTTACAATGAGCAGTTCTTC. The rearrangement links TRBV7-2 to TRBJ2-1, with TRBD1 matching 7 bases. V dropped 5 bases and J dropped 4; count of bases not matched to a gene: 8. In germline, CDR1 is SGHTA, CDR2 FQGNSA. CDR3 size: 15 residues. The whole variable domain, remainder taken from reference TRBV7-2 and TRBJ2-1, is GAGVSQSPSNKVTEKGKDVELRCDPISGHTALYWYRQSLGQGLEFLIYFQGNSAPDKSGLPSDRFSAERTGGSVSTLTIQRTQQEDSAVYLCASSVSWTGYNEQFFGPGTRLTVL.

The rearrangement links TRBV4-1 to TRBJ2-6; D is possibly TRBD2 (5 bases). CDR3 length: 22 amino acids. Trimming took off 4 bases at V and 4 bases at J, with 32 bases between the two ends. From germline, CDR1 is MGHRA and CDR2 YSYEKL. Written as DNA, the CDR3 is TGCGCCAGCAGCCCCTTCGGTTTATCATGGGCCCGGAGGATCCCCGGGGCCAACGTCCTGACTTTC. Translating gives CASSPFGLSWARRIPGANVLTF.

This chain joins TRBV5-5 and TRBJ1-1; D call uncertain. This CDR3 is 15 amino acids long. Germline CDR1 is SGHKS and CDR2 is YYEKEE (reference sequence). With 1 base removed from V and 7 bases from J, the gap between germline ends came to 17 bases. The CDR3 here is CASSLPPLDGLEAFF. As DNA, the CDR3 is TGTGCCAGCAGCTTGCCTCCCTTGGACGGACTTGAAGCTTTCTTT.

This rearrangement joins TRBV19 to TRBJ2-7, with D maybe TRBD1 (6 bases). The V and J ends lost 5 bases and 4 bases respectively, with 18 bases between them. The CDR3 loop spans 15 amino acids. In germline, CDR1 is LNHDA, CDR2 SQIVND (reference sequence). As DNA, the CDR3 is TGTGCCAGTAGTCTTATTACAGGGAGTTCGTACGAGCAGTACTTC. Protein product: CASSLITGSSYEQYF.

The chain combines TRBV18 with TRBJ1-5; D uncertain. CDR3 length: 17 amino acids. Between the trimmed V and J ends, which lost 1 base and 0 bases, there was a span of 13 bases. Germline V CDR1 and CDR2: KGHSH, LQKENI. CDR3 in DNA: TGTGCCAGCTCACCACGGGCAGATACCTATAGCAATCAGCCCCAGCATTTT. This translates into CASSPRADTYSNQPQHF.

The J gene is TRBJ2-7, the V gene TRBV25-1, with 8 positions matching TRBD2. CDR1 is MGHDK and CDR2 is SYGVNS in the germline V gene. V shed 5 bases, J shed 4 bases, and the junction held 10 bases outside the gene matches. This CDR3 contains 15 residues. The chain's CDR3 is CASSYPGLGGYEQYF. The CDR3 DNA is TGTGCCAGCAGTTACCCGGGACTAGGAGGGTACGAGCAGTACTTC.

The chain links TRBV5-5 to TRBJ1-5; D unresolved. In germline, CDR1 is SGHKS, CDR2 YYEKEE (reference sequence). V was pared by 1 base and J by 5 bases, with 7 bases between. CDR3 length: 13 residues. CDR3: CASSLWRDQPQHF. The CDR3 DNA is TGTGCCAGCAGCTTGTGGAGGGATCAGCCCCAGCATTTT.

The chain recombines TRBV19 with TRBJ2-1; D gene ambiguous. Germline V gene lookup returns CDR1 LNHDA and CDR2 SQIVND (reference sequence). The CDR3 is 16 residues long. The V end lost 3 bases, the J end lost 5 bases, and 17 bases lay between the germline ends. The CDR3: CASSIMGNLLDNEQFF. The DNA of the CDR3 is TGTGCCAGTAGTATCATGGGGAACCTGCTGGACAATGAGCAGTTCTTC.

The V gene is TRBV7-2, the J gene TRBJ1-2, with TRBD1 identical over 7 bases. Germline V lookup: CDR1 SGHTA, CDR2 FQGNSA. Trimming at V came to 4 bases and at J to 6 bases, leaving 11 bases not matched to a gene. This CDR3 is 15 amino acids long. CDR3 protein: CASSSRTGTVDGYTF. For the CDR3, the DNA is TGTGCCAGCAGCTCCCGCACCGGGACAGTGGATGGCTACACCTTC.

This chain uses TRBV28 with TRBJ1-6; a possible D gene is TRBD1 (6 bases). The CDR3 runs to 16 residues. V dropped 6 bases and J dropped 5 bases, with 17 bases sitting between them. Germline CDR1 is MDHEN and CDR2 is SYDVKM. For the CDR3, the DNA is TGTGCCAGCAGACCCCGAGGGGGGGCGAATAATTCACCCCTCCACTTT. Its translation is CASRPRGGANNSPLHF.

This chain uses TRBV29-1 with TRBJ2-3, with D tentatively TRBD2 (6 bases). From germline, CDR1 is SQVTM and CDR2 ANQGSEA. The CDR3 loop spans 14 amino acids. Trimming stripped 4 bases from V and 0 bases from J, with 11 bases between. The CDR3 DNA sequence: TGCAGCGTTGGAGGAGGGGTTAGCACAGATACGCAGTATTTT. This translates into CSVGGGVSTDTQYF.

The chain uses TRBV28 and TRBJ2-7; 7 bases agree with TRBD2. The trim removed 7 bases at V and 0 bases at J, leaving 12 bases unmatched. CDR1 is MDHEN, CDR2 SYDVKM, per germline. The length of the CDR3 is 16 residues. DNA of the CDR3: TGTGCCAGCACATCATTTGCGGCTAGCGGCTCCTACGAGCAGTACTTC. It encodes CASTSFAASGSYEQYF.

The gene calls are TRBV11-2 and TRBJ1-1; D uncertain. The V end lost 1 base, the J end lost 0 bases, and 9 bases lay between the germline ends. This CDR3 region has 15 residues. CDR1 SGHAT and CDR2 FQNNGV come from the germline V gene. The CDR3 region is CASSLGIIMNTEAFF. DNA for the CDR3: TGTGCCAGCAGCTTAGGGATTATCATGAACACTGAAGCTTTCTTT.

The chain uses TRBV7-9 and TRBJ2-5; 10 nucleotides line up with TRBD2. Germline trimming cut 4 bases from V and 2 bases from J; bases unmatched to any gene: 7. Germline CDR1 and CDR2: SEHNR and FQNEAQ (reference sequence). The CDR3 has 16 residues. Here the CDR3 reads CASSWAGTSEQETQYF. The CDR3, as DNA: TGTGCCAGCAGCTGGGCCGGGACTAGCGAGCAAGAGACCCAGTACTTC.

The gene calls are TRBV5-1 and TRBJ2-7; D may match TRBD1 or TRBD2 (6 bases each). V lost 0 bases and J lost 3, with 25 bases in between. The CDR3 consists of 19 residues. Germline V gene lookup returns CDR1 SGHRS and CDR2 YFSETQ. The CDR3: CASSLVRGRRQLKGYEQYF. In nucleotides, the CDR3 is TGCGCCAGCAGCTTGGTACGGGGGCGAAGGCAATTAAAGGGCTACGAGCAGTACTTC.

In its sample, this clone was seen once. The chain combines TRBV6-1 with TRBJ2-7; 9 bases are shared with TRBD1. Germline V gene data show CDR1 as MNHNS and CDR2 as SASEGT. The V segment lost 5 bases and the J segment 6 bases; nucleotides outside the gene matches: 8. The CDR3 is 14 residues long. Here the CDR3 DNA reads TGTGCCAGCAGTCCGGGACAGGGATTCTCCGAGCAGTACTTC. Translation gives CASSPGQGFSEQYF.

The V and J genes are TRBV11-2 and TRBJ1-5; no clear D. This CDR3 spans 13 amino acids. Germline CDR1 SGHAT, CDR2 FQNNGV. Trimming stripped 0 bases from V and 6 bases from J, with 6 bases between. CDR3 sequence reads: CASSLDRPQPQHF. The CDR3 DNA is TGTGCCAGCAGCTTAGATAGACCTCAGCCCCAGCATTTT.

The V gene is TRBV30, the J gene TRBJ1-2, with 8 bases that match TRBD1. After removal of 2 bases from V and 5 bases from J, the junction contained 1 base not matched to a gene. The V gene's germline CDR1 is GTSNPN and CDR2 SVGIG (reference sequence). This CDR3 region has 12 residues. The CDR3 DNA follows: TGTGCCTGGAGTACAGGGGGATATGGCTACACCTTC. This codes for CAWSTGGYGYTF.

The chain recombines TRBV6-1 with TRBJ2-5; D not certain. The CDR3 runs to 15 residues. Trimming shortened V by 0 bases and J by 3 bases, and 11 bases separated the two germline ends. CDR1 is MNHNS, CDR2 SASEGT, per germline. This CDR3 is CASSEAHWQEETQYF. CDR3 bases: TGTGCCAGCAGTGAAGCCCACTGGCAGGAAGAGACCCAGTACTTC.